These 16 T cell receptor beta chains came from one sample sequenced in a study of OX40 agonist ivuxolimab in advanced cancers. Profiling relied on immunoSEQ multiplex PCR, and the TCRdb table lists in-frame clones only, not all of them. Found here are fewer than 15,000 clones, 70% to 80% of them singletons; the top ten hold roughly 36%. The specimen comprised CD4+ or CD8+ T cells sorted from blood, sampled in a trial of the OX40 agonist ivuxolimab. Receptors originate from an adult with an advanced solid tumor such as melanoma, head and neck, liver or kidney cancer.

The rearrangement uses TRBV28 and TRBJ1-5; 9 nucleotides agree with TRBD1. CDR1 and CDR2 (germline): MDHEN, SYDVKM. The CDR3 length is 14 residues. Unmatched junction bases numbered 6, after V lost 6 bases and J lost 6 bases. CDR3: CASSLLTGGQPQHF. For the CDR3, the DNA is TGTGCCAGCAGCCTTTTGACAGGGGGTCAGCCCCAGCATTTT.

The chain uses TRBV19 and TRBJ2-1; 7 nucleotides agree with TRBD1. CDR1 is LNHDA and CDR2 is SQIVND in the germline V gene (reference sequence). This CDR3 contains 15 residues. The V segment lost 4 bases and the J segment 8 bases; nucleotides outside the gene matches: 11. The chain's CDR3 is CASSTPGQRVDEQFF. The CDR3 DNA follows: TGTGCCAGTAGTACCCCGGGACAGAGGGTTGATGAGCAGTTCTTC.

The chain has TRBV11-2 and TRBJ2-7; 10 bases line up with TRBD2. This CDR3 is built from 16 residues. V was clipped by 0 bases and J by 4 bases; unmatched bases: 6. The V gene's germline CDR1 is SGHAT and CDR2 FQNNGV. The CDR3 bases are TGTGCCAGCAGCTTAGAAGTGGGACTAGCGCTATACGAGCAGTACTTC. The encoded protein is CASSLEVGLALYEQYF.

This clone was detected only a few times. The CDR3 DNA reads TGTGCCAGCAGCTTTGGTCTCGGGGGGACCCAGTACTTC. Translation: CASSFGLGGTQYF. The chain is built from TRBV5-6 and TRBJ2-5; possible D gene TRBD2, 6 bases. Germline V gene sequence: CDR1 SGHDT, CDR2 YYEEEE. V was trimmed by 2 bases and J by 7 bases, leaving 12 bases between them. The CDR3 covers 13 residues.

The rearrangement joins TRBV19 to TRBJ1-6; D is perhaps TRBD1 (6 bases). The CDR3 totals 14 residues. Per germline, CDR1 LNHDA and CDR2 SQIVND (reference sequence). Trimming shortened V by 8 bases and J by 7 bases, and 15 bases separated the two germline ends. The CDR3 sequence is CASLGGAKNSPLHF. The CDR3 nucleotides read TGTGCCAGTCTCGGGGGCGCGAAGAATTCACCCCTCCACTTT.

This clone was found once. The chain has TRBV19 and TRBJ1-1; D not certain. Germline V CDR1 and CDR2: LNHDA, SQIVND (reference sequence). The CDR3 is made up of 13 amino acids. The germline V and J ends were trimmed by 6 bases and 5 bases, with 13 bases remaining between them. CDR3 nucleotides: TGTGCCAGTAGGGCAGGCGGAGGAACTGAAGCTTTCTTT. Translated: CASRAGGGTEAFF.

This chain joins TRBV7-6 and TRBJ2-1; 7 bases agree with TRBD2. Looked up from germline, CDR1 is SGHVS and CDR2 is FNYEAQ. V was pared by 1 base and J by 7 bases, with 10 bases of the junction left unmatched. This CDR3 spans 16 amino acids. CDR3: CASSLGPGWGGNEQFF. Here the CDR3 DNA reads TGTGCCAGCAGCTTAGGCCCCGGCTGGGGGGGTAATGAGCAGTTCTTC.

This clone showed up just once. The chain links TRBV6-1 to TRBJ2-2; tentative D call: TRBD1 (7 bases). The CDR3 runs to 16 residues. V lost 2 bases, J lost 6 bases, and 16 bases lay in between. CDR1 is MNHNS, CDR2 SASEGT, per germline. CDR3 protein: CASSERLEGAAGELFF. The CDR3 DNA sequence: TGTGCCAGCAGTGAACGGTTGGAGGGGGCCGCCGGGGAGCTGTTTTTT.

V usage is TRBV4-1 and J usage is TRBJ1-1; D is uncertain. CDR3 length: 13 residues. Germline CDR1 MGHRA, CDR2 YSYEKL. V gave up 5 bases and J gave up 8 bases, with 15 bases separating them. CDR3 sequence (DNA): TGCGCCAGCAGCACAACCACCTACTCGGAAGCTTTCTTT. Translation gives CASSTTTYSEAFF.

A few counts support this clone. The rearrangement links TRBV6-1 to TRBJ2-1, with TRBD1 matching 9 bases. Germline V gene lookup returns CDR1 MNHNS and CDR2 SASEGT. The V segment lost 8 bases and the J segment 10 bases; nucleotides outside the gene matches: 12. This CDR3 has 14 amino acids. The DNA for the CDR3 is TGTGCCAGCGGTAGGACAGGGGAACGAGACGAGCAGTTCTTC. Its protein is CASGRTGERDEQFF.

CDR3 loop: CASSLSGRGAVEQYF. Here the CDR3 DNA reads TGTGCCAGCAGTTTATCAGGCAGGGGGGCGGTCGAGCAGTACTTC. This chain links TRBV27 with TRBJ2-7, with D possibly being TRBD1 (7 bases). Looked up from germline, CDR1 is MNHEY and CDR2 is SMNVEV (reference sequence). This CDR3 is 15 amino acids long. V was pared by 0 bases and J by 6 bases, with 15 bases between.

The chain uses TRBV6-1 and TRBJ2-1, with D uncertain. CDR3 length equals 16 residues. Looked up from germline, CDR1 is MNHNS and CDR2 is SASEGT. The ends were cut back, 3 bases at V and 0 bases at J, with 12 bases in the middle. CDR3 amino acids: CASSDSPISSYNEQFF. DNA for the CDR3: TGTGCCAGCAGTGATTCCCCTATCAGCTCCTACAATGAGCAGTTCTTC.

This clone has a handful of counts. The V and J genes are TRBV13 and TRBJ2-7, with 7 positions matching TRBD1. V lost 1 base, J lost 3 bases, and 6 bases stayed unmatched. CDR1 and CDR2 (germline): PRHDT, FYEKMQ (reference sequence). The CDR3 runs 15 residues. CDR3 bases: TGTGCCAGCAGCTTAGAAGGGACAGACCACTACGAGCAGTACTTC. Protein: CASSLEGTDHYEQYF. Variable domain in full (rest from reference TRBV13 and TRBJ2-7): AAGVIQSPRHLIKEKRETATLKCYPIPRHDTVYWYQQGPGQDPQFLISFYEKMQSDKGSIPDRFSAQQFSDYHSELNMSSLELGDSALYFCASSLEGTDHYEQYFGPGTRLTVT.

The chain carries TRBV6-5 and TRBJ2-7; 10 nucleotides align to TRBD1. The germline CDR1 and CDR2 sequences are MNHEY and SVGAGI. The CDR3 length is 14 residues. The junction had 9 bases not matched to a gene; V was cut back by 6 bases and J by 7 bases. The CDR3 DNA reads TGTGCCAGCAGGGGCGAGACAGGGGGCGGGGAGCAGTACTTC. Its protein is CASRGETGGGEQYF.

This clone was counted ten times or more. Other nucleotide sequences in the sample specify the same CDR3. The chain combines TRBV2 with TRBJ1-1, with 7 bases that match TRBD1. CDR1 and CDR2 from the germline V gene are SNHLY and FYNNEI. V was pared by 3 bases and J by 0 bases, with 1 base of the junction left unmatched. The length of the CDR3 is 14 residues. The CDR3: CASSEGQLNTEAFF. The DNA of the CDR3 is TGTGCCAGCAGTGAGGGACAGTTGAACACTGAAGCTTTCTTT. The complete variable domain, with remaining parts taken from reference TRBV2 and TRBJ1-1, reads EPEVTQTPSHQVTQMGQEVILRCVPISNHLYFYWYRQILGQKVEFLVSFYNNEISEKSEIFDDQFSVERPDGSNFTLKIRSTKLEDSAMYFCASSEGQLNTEAFFGQGTRLTVV.

The rearrangement uses TRBV6-5 and TRBJ2-3; 9 nucleotides agree with TRBD2. Germline CDR1 is MNHEY and CDR2 is SVGAGI. V trimming: 10 bases; J trimming: 2 bases; junction bases outside the gene matches: 7. The CDR3 consists of 14 residues. CDR3 protein: CATASGILTDTQYF. CDR3 bases: TGTGCCACGGCTAGCGGGATACTCACAGATACGCAGTATTTT.